This T cell receptor beta chain was captured by sequencing in a study of T cell responses to AZD1222 COVID-19 vaccine. V dropped 4 bases and J dropped 6; count of bases not matched to a gene: 9. This CDR3 is 15 amino acids long. The germline V gene has CDR1 MNHEY and CDR2 SVGAGI. Generated by immunoSEQ multiplex PCR, the TCRdb table keeps only in-frame clones and is missing some. The profile shows 65,000 to 100,000 clones, approximately 90% of them singletons. This clonotype was sampled from an adult who received the AZD1222 COVID-19 vaccine. V gene TRBV6-5 combines with J gene TRBJ1-2; 9 bases align to TRBD1. Sequencing used peripheral blood, obtained 28 days after the second AZD1222 dose. The CDR3 protein is CASSSYGTGTNGYTF. CDR3 DNA: TGTGCCAGCAGTTCTTACGGGACAGGGACGAATGGCTACACCTTC.